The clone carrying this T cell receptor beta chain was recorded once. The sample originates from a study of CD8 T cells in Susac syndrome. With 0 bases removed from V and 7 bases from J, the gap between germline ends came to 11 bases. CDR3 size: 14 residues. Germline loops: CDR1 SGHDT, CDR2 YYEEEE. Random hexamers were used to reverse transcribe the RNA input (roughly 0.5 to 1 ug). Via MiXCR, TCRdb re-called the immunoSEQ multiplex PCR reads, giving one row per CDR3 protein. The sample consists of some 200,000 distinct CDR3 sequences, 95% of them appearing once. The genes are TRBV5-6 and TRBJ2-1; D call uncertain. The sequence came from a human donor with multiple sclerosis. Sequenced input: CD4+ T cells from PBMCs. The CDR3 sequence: CASSLDPTVNEQFF. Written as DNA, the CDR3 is TGTGCCAGCAGCTTGGACCCTACGGTAAATGAGCAGTTCTTC.